The 10 T cell receptor beta chains below all came from one sample that was sequenced in a study of OX40 agonist ivuxolimab in advanced cancers. Measured with immunoSEQ multiplex PCR; TCRdb has only the in-frame clones, and not every one. The repertoire holds about 98,000 clones, with around 88% as singletons. Sequencing was performed on CD4+ or CD8+ T cells sorted from blood, taken in a trial of the OX40 agonist ivuxolimab. The receptors originated from an adult with an advanced solid tumor such as melanoma, head and neck, liver or kidney cancer.

CDR3 nucleotides: TGTGCCAGCTCTTCCCCAGGGGAGACCCAGTACTTC. Its translation: CASSSPGETQYF. The rearrangement joins TRBV18 to TRBJ2-5; the D gene is possibly TRBD1 (5 bases). The CDR3 has 12 residues. Trimming stripped 6 bases from V and 5 bases from J, with 10 bases between. The germline CDR1 and CDR2 sequences are KGHSH and LQKENI. The full variable domain, completed using reference TRBV18 and TRBJ2-5, is NAGVMQNPRHLVRRRGQEARLRCSPMKGHSHVYWYRQLPEEGLKFMVYLQKENIIDESGMPKERFSAEFPKEGPSILRIQQVVRGDSAAYFCASSSPGETQYFGPGTRLLVL.

The chain employs TRBV13 and TRBJ1-5, with a possible D match to TRBD1 (5 bases). Trimming removed 0 bases from V and 4 bases from J, with 13 bases in between. This CDR3 region has 16 residues. Germline lookup yields CDR1 PRHDT and CDR2 FYEKMQ (reference sequence). The DNA for the CDR3 is TGTGCCAGCAGCTTAGGTGGATGGGGGACTAATCAGCCCCAGCATTTT. The encoded protein is CASSLGGWGTNQPQHF.

The chain couples TRBV7-9 to TRBJ1-1; D gene unclear. The V and J ends lost 6 bases and 10 bases respectively, with 15 bases between them. In germline, CDR1 is SEHNR, CDR2 FQNEAQ (reference sequence). The CDR3 runs to 12 residues. CDR3 sequence: CASSFDLSSAFF. CDR3 coding DNA: TGTGCCAGCAGTTTCGACCTCTCTTCAGCTTTCTTT.

V gene TRBV5-6 combines with J gene TRBJ2-3; no firm D call. Germline-derived CDR1 and CDR2 are SGHDT and YYEEEE. Trimming took 5 bases from V and 5 from J, leaving 6 bases between them. The CDR3 sequence is 11 residues long. This CDR3 reads CASRWGDTQYF. DNA for the CDR3: TGTGCCAGCAGGTGGGGAGATACGCAGTATTTT.

The CDR3: CASSLVIGRQETQYF. The CDR3 DNA is TGTGCCAGCAGCTTAGTAATAGGGAGGCAGGAGACCCAGTACTTC. This sequence joins TRBV11-2 and TRBJ2-5; weak D call: TRBD2 (6 bases). CDR3 length: 15 residues. With 1 base removed from V and 5 bases from J, the gap between germline ends came to 14 bases. Germline-derived CDR1 and CDR2 are SGHAT and FQNNGV.

There are a few counts of this clone. V gene TRBV2 combines with J gene TRBJ2-5; unclear D gene. The CDR3 covers 11 residues. Looked up from germline, CDR1 is SNHLY and CDR2 is FYNNEI. Trimming pared 2 bases from V and 14 bases from J, leaving 12 bases between. The CDR3 spells CASSEMETAYF. The CDR3 nucleotides read TGTGCCAGCAGTGAAATGGAAACTGCATACTTC.

The chain uses TRBV5-1 and TRBJ1-6, with 7 bases that match TRBD1. With 1 base clipped from V and 6 bases from J, the junction kept 7 bases outside the gene matches. This CDR3 is 16 amino acids long. Germline V gene sequence: CDR1 SGHRS, CDR2 YFSETQ. DNA of the CDR3: TGCGCCAGCAGCTTGATCCCGGGACAGAGTAATTCACCCCTCCACTTT. This translates into CASSLIPGQSNSPLHF.

This clone showed up just once. The rearrangement uses TRBV5-1 and TRBJ2-3; 7 bases match TRBD1. CDR1 and CDR2 from the germline V gene are SGHRS and YFSETQ. CDR3 length: 15 amino acids. Germline trimming cut 6 bases from V and 1 base from J; bases unmatched to any gene: 8. The CDR3 loop is CASMRGGGGTDTQYF. The CDR3 bases are TGCGCCAGCATGAGAGGGGGCGGAGGCACAGATACGCAGTATTTT.

For this clone: The sample carries other DNA sequences with the same CDR3. J is TRBJ2-3 and V is TRBV9; 12 bases line up with TRBD2. The CDR3 consists of 16 residues. V lost 0 bases to trimming and J lost 1 base; unmatched junction nucleotides: 0. CDR1 SGDLS and CDR2 YYNGEE come from the germline V gene. CDR3 nucleotide sequence: TGTGCCAGCAGCGTAGGACTAGCGGGGGGCACAGATACGCAGTATTTT. This gives the protein CASSVGLAGGTDTQYF.

V usage is TRBV5-1 and J usage is TRBJ2-2; the D gene is possibly TRBD1 (5 bases). V shed 6 bases and J shed 4 bases, with 10 bases lying between them. Germline lookup yields CDR1 SGHRS and CDR2 YFSETQ. This CDR3 has 13 amino acids. For the CDR3, the DNA is TGCGCCAGCACGACAGTTTCCACCGGGGAGCTGTTTTTT. Its translation is CASTTVSTGELFF.